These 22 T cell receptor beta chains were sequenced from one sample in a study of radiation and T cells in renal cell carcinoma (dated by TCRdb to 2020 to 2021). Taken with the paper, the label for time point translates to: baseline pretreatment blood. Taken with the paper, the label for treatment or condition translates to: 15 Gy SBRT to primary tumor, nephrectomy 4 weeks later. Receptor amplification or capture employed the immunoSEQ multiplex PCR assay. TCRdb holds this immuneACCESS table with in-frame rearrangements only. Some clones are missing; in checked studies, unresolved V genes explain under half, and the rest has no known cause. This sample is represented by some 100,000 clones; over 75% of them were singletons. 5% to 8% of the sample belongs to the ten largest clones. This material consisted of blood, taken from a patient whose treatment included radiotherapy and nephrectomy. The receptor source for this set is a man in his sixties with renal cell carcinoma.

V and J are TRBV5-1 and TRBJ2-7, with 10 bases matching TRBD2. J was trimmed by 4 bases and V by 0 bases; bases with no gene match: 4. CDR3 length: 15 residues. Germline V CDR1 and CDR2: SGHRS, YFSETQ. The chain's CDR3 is CASSLGLAGVYEQYF. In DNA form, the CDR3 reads TGCGCCAGCAGCTTGGGTCTAGCGGGAGTTTACGAGCAGTACTTC.

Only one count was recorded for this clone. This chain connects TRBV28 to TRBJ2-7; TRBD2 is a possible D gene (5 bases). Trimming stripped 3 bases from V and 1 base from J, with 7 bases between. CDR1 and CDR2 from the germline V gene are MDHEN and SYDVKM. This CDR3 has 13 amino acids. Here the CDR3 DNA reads TGTGCCAGCAGTTTCGGACTTTCCTACGAGCAGTACTTC. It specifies CASSFGLSYEQYF.

DNA for the CDR3: TGTGCCAGCAGCGTAGAAACAGCGGTCCAAGAGACCCAGTACTTC. It is translated as CASSVETAVQETQYF. The V and J genes are TRBV9 and TRBJ2-5, with D possibly being TRBD2 (5 bases). The V gene lost 0 bases and the J gene lost 1 base, with 10 bases spanning the gap. CDR3 length: 15 amino acids. Looked up from germline, CDR1 is SGDLS and CDR2 is YYNGEE.

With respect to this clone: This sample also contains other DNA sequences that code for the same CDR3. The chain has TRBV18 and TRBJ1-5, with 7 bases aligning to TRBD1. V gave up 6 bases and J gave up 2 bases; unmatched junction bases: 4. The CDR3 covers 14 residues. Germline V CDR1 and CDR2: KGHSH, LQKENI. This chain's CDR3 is CASSPDRGNQPQHF. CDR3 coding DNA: TGTGCCAGCTCTCCAGACAGGGGCAATCAGCCCCAGCATTTT.

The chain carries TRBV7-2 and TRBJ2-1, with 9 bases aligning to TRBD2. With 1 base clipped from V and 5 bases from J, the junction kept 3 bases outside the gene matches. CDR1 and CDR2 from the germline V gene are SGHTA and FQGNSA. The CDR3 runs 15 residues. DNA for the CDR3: TGTGCCAGCAGCTTAGGGACTAGCGCCCACAATGAGCAGTTCTTC. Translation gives CASSLGTSAHNEQFF.

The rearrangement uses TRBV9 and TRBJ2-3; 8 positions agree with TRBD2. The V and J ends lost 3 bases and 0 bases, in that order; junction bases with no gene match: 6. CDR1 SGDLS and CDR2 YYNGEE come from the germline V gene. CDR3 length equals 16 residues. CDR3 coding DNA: TGTGCCAGCAGCGATCAGCGGGAGTGGAGCACAGATACGCAGTATTTT. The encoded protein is CASSDQREWSTDTQYF.

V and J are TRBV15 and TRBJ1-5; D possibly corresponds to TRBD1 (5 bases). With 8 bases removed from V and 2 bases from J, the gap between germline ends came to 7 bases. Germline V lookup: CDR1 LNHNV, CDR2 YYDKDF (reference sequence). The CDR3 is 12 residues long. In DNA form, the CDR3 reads TGTGCCACCCCACAGGGCAATCAGCCCCAGCATTTT. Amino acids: CATPQGNQPQHF.

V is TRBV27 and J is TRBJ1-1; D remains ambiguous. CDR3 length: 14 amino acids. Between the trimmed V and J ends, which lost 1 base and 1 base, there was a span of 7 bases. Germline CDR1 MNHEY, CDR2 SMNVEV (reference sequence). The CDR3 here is CASSLYLGNTEAFF. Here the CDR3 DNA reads TGTGCCAGCAGTTTATATCTGGGGAACACTGAAGCTTTCTTT.

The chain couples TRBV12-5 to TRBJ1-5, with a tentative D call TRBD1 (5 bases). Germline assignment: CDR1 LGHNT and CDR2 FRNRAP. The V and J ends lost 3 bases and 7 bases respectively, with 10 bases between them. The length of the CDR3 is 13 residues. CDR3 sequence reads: CASGFEGSQPQHF. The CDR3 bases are TGTGCTAGTGGTTTTGAGGGGTCCCAGCCCCAGCATTTT. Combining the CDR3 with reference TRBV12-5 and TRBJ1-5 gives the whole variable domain DARVTQTPRHKVTEMGQEVTMRCQPILGHNTVFWYRQTMMQGLELLAYFRNRAPLDDSGMPKDRFSAEMPDATLATLKIQPSEPRDSAVYFCASGFEGSQPQHFGDGTRLSIL.

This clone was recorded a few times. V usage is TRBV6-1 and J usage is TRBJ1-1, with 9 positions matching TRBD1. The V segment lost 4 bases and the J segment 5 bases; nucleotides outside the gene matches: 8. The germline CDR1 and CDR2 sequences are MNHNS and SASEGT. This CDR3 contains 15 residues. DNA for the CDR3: TGTGCCAGCAGTGCCCCGGACAGGGGATTGACTGAAGCTTTCTTT. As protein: CASSAPDRGLTEAFF.

CDR3 coding DNA: TGCGCCAGCACCCAGGGGGGGATTAATGAGCAGTTCTTC. It yields the protein CASTQGGINEQFF. The chain links TRBV4-1 to TRBJ2-1, with D perhaps assigned TRBD1 or TRBD2 (7 bases each). Trimming took 7 bases from V and 7 from J, leaving 14 bases between them. The CDR3 extends over 13 amino acids. Looked up from germline, CDR1 is MGHRA and CDR2 is YSYEKL.

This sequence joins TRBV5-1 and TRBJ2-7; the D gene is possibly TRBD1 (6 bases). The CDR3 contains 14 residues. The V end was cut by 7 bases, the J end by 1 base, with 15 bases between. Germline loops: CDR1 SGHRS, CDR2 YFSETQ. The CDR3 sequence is CASSRGGESYEQYF. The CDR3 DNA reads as TGCGCCAGCTCTAGAGGGGGTGAGTCCTACGAGCAGTACTTC.

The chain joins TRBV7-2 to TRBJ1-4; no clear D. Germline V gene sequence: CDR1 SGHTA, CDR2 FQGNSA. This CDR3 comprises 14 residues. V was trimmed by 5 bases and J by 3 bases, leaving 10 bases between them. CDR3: CASSLNYANEKLFF. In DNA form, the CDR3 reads TGTGCCAGCAGCCTTAATTACGCTAATGAAAAACTGTTTTTT.

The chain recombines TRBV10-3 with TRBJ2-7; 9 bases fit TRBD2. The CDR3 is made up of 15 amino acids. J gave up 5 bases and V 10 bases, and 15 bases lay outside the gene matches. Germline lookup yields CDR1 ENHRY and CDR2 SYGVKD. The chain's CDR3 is CATLWSLQRGDEQYF. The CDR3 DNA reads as TGTGCCACCCTTTGGAGTCTCCAGCGGGGGGACGAGCAGTACTTC.

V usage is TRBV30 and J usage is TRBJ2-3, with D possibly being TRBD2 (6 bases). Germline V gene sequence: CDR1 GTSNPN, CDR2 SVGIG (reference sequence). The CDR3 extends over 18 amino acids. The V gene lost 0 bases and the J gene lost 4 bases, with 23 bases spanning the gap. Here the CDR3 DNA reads TGTGCCTGGAGTGTACCCCTCCGGGGGTGGCCCCCGGCAGATACGCAGTATTTT. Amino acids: CAWSVPLRGWPPADTQYF.

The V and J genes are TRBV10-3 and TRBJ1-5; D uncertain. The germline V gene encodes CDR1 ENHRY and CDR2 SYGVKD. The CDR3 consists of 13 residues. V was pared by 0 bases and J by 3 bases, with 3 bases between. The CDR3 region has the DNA TGTGCCATCAGTGAGTCTTACAATCAGCCCCAGCATTTT. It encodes CAISESYNQPQHF.

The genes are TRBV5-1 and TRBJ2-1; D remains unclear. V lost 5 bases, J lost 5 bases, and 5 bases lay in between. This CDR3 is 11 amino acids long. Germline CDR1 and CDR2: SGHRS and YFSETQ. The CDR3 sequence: CASRENNEQFF. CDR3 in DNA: TGCGCCAGCAGAGAAAACAATGAGCAGTTCTTC.

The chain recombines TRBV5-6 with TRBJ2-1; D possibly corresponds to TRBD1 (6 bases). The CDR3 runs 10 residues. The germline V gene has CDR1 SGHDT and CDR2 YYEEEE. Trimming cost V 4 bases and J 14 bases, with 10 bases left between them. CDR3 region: CASSRTEKFF. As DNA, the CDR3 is TGTGCCAGCAGCCGGACAGAGAAGTTCTTC.

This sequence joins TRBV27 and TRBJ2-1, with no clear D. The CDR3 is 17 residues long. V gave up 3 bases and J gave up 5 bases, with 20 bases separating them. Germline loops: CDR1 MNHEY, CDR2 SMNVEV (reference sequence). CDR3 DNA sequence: TGTGCCAGCAGTTTGTTCCCCATGTCAGATATTAACAATGAGCAGTTCTTC. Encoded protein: CASSLFPMSDINNEQFF.

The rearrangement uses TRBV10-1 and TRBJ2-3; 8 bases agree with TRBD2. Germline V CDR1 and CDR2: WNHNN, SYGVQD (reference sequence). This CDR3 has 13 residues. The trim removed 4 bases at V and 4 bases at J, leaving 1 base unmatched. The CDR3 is CASSAAGADTQYF. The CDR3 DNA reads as TGCGCCAGCAGTGCAGCGGGAGCAGATACGCAGTATTTT.

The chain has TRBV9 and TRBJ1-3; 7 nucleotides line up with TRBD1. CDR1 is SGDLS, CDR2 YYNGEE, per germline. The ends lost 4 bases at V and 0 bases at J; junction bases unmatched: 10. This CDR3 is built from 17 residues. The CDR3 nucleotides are TGTGCCAGCAGCCAAGGGACAGTTGAATACTCTGGAAACACCATATATTTT. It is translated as CASSQGTVEYSGNTIYF.

CDR3 protein: CASSEGGREDGGNQPQHF. The CDR3 DNA follows: TGTGCCAGCAGTGAGGGCGGCAGGGAAGATGGTGGCAATCAGCCCCAGCATTTT. The chain has TRBV2 and TRBJ1-5; D is perhaps TRBD1 (5 bases). CDR3 length equals 18 residues. Trimming left V 3 bases short and J 2 bases short, with 20 bases between. The germline gives CDR1 SNHLY, CDR2 FYNNEI.